Listed below are T cell receptor beta chains from one sample, sequenced in a study of blood T cell repertoires in COVID-19. Using immunoSEQ multiplex PCR, the repertoire was profiled, and TCRdb retains in-frame clones only, with some absent. The sample yields some 150,000 clones, around 81% seen once. The sequencing sample was made of peripheral blood. Receptors were obtained from an older woman with active or convalescent COVID-19. The CDR3 runs from the conserved cysteine through the conserved F or W.

v_call: TRBV11-2; cdr3_aa: CASSPLGGYTQYF
v_call: TRBV5-4; cdr3_aa: CASSSNRGSYDTQYF
v_call: TRBV4-3; cdr3_aa: CASSQDYSSYNEQFF
v_call: TRBV28; cdr3_aa: CASSLPTGGNQPQHF
v_call: TRBV5-1; cdr3_aa: CASSLYYTGELFF
v_call: TRBV28; cdr3_aa: CASYTPYSRAFF
v_call: TRBV4-1; cdr3_aa: CASSPAPMTGRHEQYF
v_call: TRBV11-3; cdr3_aa: CASSPRGAGGADTQYF
v_call: TRBV6-5; cdr3_aa: CASSLGGENIQYF
v_call: TRBV4-3; cdr3_aa: CASSHQDSSYGYTF
v_call: TRBV28; cdr3_aa: CASKPAGTSTDTQYF
v_call: TRBV20-1; cdr3_aa: CSEESADTQYF
v_call: TRBV7-8; cdr3_aa: CASSLVGRSNQPQHF
v_call: TRBV6-2/TRBV6-3; cdr3_aa: CASSSRRSADTQYF
v_call: TRBV4-2; cdr3_aa: CASSQDHRQGTSPLHF
v_call: TRBV10-3; cdr3_aa: CAISENRGRNSPLHF
v_call: TRBV5-1; cdr3_aa: CASSFITVCNQPQHF
v_call: TRBV3-1/TRBV3-2; cdr3_aa: CASSQVSVGLTDTQYF